This T cell receptor beta chain was sequenced for a study of T cells in Graves' hyperthyroidism and ophthalmopathy. This clonotype showed up just a few times. PBMCs came from 8.5 to 10 ml fresh peripheral blood. It was RNA transcripts that yielded the amplified TCR beta CDR3 regions. Primed by the HTBI set, a first-round RT-PCR was run on the TCR CDR3. TCRdb reprocessed the multiplex PCR reads with MiXCR, giving one entry per CDR3 protein. The repertoire holds roughly 500,000 distinct CDR3 sequences, around 24% seen once, with approximately 10% in the top ten. The CDR3 contains 16 residues. In germline, CDR1 is SGHTA, CDR2 FQGNSA. The junction had 10 bases not matched to a gene; V was cut back by 1 base and J by 8 bases.

This chain joins TRBV7-2 and TRBJ1-2; 10 bases are shared with TRBD1. The sample was blood. The clonotype originates from a woman aged 25 to 45 with Graves' ophthalmopathy. In nucleotides, the CDR3 is TGTGCCAGCAGCTTAGGGCCGGGGACAGGGGCAGAAGGCTACACCTTC. It is translated as CASSLGPGTGAEGYTF. Full variable domain (remainder filled in from reference TRBV7-2 and TRBJ1-2): GAGVSQSPSNKVTEKGKDVELRCDPISGHTALYWYRQSLGQGLEFLIYFQGNSAPDKSGLPSDRFSAERTGGSVSTLTIQRTQQEDSAVYLCASSLGPGTGAEGYTFGSGTRLTVV.